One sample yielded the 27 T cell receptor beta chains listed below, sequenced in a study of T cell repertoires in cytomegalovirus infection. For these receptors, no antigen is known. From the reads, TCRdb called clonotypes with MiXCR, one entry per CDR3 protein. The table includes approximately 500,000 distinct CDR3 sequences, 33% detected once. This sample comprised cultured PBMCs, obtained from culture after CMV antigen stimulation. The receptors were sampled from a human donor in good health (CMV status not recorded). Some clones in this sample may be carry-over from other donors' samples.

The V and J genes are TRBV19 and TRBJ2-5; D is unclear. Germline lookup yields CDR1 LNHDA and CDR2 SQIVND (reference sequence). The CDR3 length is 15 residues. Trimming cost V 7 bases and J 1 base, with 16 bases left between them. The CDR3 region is CASNNAAAAQETQYF. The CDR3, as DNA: TGTGCCAGTAACAACGCCGCGGCAGCCCAAGAGACCCAGTACTTC.

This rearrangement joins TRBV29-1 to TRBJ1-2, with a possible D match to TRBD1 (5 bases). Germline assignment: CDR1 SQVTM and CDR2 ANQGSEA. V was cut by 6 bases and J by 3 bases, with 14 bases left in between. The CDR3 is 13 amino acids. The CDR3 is CSVGEIGDYGYTF. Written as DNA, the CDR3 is TGCAGCGTAGGGGAGATTGGAGACTATGGCTACACCTTC.

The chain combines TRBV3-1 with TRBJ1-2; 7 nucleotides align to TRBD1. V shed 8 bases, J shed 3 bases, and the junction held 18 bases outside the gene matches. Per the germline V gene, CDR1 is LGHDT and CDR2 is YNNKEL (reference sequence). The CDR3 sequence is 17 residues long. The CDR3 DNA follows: TGTGCCAGCCGCGCAGGGGGAGTTTTTCGTACCGACTATGGCTACACCTTC. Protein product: CASRAGGVFRTDYGYTF.

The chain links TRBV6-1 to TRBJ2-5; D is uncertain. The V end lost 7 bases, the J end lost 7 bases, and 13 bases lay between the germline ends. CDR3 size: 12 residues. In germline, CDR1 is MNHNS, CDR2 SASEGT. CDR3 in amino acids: CASTEKTGTQYF. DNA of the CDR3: TGTGCCAGCACAGAAAAAACGGGGACCCAGTACTTC.

The CDR3 protein is CASSQEGNPQETQYF. The CDR3 DNA is TGCGCCAGCAGCCAAGAAGGGAACCCGCAAGAGACCCAGTACTTC. J is TRBJ2-5 and V is TRBV4-3; D call uncertain. This CDR3 region has 15 residues. V lost 0 bases to trimming and J lost 2 bases, with 10 bases between them. Looked up from germline, CDR1 is LGHNA and CDR2 is YSLEER.

In DNA form, the CDR3 reads TGTGCCAGCAGACCTGGACAGGTGCACGAGCAGTACTTC. It is translated as CASRPGQVHEQYF. The V call is TRBV28, the J call TRBJ2-7; 7 nucleotides match TRBD1. Germline lookup yields CDR1 MDHEN and CDR2 SYDVKM. The CDR3 contains 13 residues. The trim removed 6 bases at V and 5 bases at J, leaving 7 bases unmatched.

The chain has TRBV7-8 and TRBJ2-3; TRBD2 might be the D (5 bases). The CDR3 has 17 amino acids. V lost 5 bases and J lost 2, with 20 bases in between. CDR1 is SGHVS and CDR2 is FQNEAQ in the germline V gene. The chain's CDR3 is CASSHPQRNSFTDTQYF. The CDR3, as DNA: TGTGCCAGCAGCCATCCCCAGCGGAACTCGTTCACAGATACGCAGTATTTT.

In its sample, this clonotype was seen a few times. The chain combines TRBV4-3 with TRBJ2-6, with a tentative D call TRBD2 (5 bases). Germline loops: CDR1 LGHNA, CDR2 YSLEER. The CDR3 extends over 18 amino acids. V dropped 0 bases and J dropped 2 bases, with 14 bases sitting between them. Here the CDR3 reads CASSQDPGFGAGANVLTF. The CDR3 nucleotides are TGCGCCAGCAGCCAAGATCCGGGGTTCGGGGCTGGGGCCAACGTCCTGACTTTC.

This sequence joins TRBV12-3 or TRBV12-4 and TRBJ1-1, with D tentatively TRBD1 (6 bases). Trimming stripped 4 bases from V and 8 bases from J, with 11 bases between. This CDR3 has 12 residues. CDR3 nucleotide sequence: TGTGCCAGCAGTTGGGAAGGACAGGAAGCTTTCTTT. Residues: CASSWEGQEAFF.

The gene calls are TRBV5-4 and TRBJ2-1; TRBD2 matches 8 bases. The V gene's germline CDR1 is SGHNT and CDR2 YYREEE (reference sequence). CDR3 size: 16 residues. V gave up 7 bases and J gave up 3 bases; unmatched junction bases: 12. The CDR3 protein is CASRKIAGTNYNEQFF. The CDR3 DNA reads TGTGCCAGCCGGAAGATAGCGGGGACTAACTACAATGAGCAGTTCTTC.

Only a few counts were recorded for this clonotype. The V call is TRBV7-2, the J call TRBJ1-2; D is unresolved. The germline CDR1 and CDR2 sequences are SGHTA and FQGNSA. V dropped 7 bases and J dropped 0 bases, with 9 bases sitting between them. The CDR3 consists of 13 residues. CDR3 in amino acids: CASTRATNYGYTF. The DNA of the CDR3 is TGTGCCAGCACCCGAGCGACTAACTATGGCTACACCTTC.

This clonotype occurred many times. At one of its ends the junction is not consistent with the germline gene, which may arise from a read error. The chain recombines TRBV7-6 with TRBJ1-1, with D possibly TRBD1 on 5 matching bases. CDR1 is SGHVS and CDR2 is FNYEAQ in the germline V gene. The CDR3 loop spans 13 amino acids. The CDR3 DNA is TGTGCCAGCAGCCTAGCTCGGGGGACTGAAGCTTTCTTT. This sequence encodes CASSLARGTEAFF. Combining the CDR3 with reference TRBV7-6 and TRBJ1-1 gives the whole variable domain GAGVSQSPRYKVTKRGQDVALRCDPISGHVSLYWYRQALGQGPEFLTYFNYEAQQDKSGLPNDRFSAERPEGSISTLTIQRTEQRDSAMYRCASSLARGTEAFFGQGTRLTVV.

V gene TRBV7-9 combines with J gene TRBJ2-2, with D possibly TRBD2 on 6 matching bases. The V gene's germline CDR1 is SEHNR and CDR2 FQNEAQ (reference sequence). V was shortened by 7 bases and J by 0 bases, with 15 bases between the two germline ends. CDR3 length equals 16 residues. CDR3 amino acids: CASIGEDVSNTGELFF. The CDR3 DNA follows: TGTGCCAGCATCGGGGAGGACGTATCGAACACCGGGGAGCTGTTTTTT.

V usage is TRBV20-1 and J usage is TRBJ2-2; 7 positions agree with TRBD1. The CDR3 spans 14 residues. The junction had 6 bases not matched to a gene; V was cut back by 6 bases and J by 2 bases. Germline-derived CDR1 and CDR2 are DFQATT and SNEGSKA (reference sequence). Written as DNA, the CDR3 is TGCAGTGCGTGGGACAGCGCTAACACCGGGGAGCTGTTTTTT. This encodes CSAWDSANTGELFF.

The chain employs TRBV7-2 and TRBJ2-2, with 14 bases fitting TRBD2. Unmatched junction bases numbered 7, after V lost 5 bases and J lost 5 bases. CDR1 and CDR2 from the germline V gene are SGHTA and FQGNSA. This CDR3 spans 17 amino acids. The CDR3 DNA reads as TGTGCCAGCAGCCCGGGACTAGCGGGAGTAATTACCGGGGAGCTGTTTTTT. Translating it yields CASSPGLAGVITGELFF.

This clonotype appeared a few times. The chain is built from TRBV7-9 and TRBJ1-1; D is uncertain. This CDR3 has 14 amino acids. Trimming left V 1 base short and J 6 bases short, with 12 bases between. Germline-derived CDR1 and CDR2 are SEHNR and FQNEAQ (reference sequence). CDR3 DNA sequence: TGTGCCAGCAGCTTAGAGAGACGGAGGCCTGAAGCTTTCTTT. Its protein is CASSLERRRPEAFF.

The CDR3 loop is CASSDRNTEAFF. Written as DNA, the CDR3 is TGTGCCAGCAGTGACAGGAACACTGAAGCTTTCTTT. V gene TRBV6-1 combines with J gene TRBJ1-1; D gene ambiguous. From germline, CDR1 is MNHNS and CDR2 SASEGT. V gave up 3 bases and J gave up 1 base, with 3 bases separating them. There are 12 residues in the CDR3.

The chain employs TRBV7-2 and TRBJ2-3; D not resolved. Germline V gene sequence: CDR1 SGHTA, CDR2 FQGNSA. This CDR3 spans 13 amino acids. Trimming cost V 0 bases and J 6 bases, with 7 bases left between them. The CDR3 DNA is TGTGCCAGCAGCTTAGCGGGTCAGGATACGCAGTATTTT. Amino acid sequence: CASSLAGQDTQYF.

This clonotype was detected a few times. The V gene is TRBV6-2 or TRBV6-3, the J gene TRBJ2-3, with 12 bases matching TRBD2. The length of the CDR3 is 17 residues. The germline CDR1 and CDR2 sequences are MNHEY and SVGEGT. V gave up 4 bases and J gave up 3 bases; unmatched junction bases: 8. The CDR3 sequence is CASSFRLAGASTDTQYF. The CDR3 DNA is TGTGCCAGCAGTTTTAGACTAGCGGGAGCGTCGACAGATACGCAGTATTTT.

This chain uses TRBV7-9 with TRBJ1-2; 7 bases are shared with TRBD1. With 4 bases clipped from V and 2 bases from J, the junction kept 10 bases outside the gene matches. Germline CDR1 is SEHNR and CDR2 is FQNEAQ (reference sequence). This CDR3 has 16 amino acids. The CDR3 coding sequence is TGTGCCAGCAGCTCGACCGGGACAGCAGTGAACTATGGCTACACCTTC. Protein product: CASSSTGTAVNYGYTF.

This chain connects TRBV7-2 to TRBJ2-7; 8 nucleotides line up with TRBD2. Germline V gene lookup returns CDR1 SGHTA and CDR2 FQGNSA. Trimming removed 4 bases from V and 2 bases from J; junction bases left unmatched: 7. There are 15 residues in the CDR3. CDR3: CASSSAPGGAYEQYF. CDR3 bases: TGTGCCAGCAGCTCTGCCCCGGGGGGGGCCTACGAGCAGTACTTC. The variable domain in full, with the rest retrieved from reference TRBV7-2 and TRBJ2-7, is GAGVSQSPSNKVTEKGKDVELRCDPISGHTALYWYRQSLGQGLEFLIYFQGNSAPDKSGLPSDRFSAERTGGSVSTLTIQRTQQEDSAVYLCASSSAPGGAYEQYFGPGTRLTVT.

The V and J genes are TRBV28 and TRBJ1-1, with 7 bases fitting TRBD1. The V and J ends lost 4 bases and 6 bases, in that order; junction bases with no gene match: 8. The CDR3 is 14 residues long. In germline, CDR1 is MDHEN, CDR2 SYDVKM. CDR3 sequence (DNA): TGTGCCAGCAGTTCCGGGACAGAGGTCGCTGAAGCTTTCTTT. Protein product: CASSSGTEVAEAFF.

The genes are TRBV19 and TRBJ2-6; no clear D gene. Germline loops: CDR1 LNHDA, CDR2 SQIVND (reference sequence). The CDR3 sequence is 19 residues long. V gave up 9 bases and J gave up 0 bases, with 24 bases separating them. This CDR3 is CASQPPYRSVASGANVLTF. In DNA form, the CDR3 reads TGTGCCAGCCAACCCCCGTACCGGTCAGTAGCCTCTGGGGCCAACGTCCTGACTTTC.

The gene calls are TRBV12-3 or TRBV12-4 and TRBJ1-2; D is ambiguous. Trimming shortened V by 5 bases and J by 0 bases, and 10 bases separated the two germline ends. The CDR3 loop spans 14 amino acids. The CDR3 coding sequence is TGTGCCAGCAGTAAGGGCCTCCCTAACTATGGCTACACCTTC. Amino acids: CASSKGLPNYGYTF.

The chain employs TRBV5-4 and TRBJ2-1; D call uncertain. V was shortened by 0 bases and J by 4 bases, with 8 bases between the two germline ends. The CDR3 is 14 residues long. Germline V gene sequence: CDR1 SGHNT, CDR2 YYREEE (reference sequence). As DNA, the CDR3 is TGTGCCAGCAGCTTGGTAGGGTTGTACAATGAGCAGTTCTTC. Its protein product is CASSLVGLYNEQFF.

DNA of the CDR3: TGCGCCAGCAGACTAGCGGCCTCCTACGAGCAGTACGTC. It codes for CASRLAASYEQYV. The V gene is TRBV5-1, the J gene TRBJ2-7, with 8 bases lining up with TRBD2. J lost 0 bases, V lost 5 bases, and 1 base had no gene match. CDR1 SGHRS and CDR2 YFSETQ come from the germline V gene. This CDR3 has 13 residues.

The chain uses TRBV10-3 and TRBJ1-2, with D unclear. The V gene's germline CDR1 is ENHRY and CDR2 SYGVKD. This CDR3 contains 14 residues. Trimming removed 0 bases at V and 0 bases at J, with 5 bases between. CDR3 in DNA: TGTGCCATCAGTGAGTCCAGCTCTAACTATGGCTACACCTTC. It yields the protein CAISESSSNYGYTF.